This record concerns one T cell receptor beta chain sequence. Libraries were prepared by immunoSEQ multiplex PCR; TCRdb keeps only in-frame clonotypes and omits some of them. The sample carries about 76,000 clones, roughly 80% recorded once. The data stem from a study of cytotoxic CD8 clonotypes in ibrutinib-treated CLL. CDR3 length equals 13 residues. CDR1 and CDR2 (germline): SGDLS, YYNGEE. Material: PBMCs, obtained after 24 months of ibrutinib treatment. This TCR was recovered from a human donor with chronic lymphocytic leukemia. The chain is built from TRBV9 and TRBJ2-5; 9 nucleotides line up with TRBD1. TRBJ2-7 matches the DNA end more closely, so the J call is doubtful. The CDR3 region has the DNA TGTGCCAGCAGCGAGGGACAGGGATACGAGCAGTACTTC. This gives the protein CASSEGQGYEQYF.